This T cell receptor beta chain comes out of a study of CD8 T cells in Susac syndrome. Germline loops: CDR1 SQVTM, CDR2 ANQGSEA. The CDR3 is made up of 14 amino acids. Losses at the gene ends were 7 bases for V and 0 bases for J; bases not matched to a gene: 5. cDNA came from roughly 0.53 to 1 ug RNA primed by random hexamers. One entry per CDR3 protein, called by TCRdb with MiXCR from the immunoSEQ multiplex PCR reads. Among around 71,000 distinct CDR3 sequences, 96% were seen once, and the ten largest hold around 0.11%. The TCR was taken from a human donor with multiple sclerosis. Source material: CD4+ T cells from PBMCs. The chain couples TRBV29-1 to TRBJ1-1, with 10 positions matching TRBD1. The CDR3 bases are TGCAGCGCGTTGGGACAGGGGATGAACACTGAAGCTTTCTTT. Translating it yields CSALGQGMNTEAFF. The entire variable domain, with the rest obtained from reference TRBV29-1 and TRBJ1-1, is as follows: SAVISQKPSRDICQRGTSLTIQCQVDSQVTMMFWYRQQPGQSLTLIATANQGSEATYESGFVIDKFPISRPNLTFSTLTVSNMSPEDSSIYLCSALGQGMNTEAFFGQGTRLTVV.